This T cell receptor beta chain derives from a study of T cells in Graves' hyperthyroidism and ophthalmopathy. Trimming at V came to 2 bases and at J to 3 bases, leaving 3 bases not matched to a gene. Germline CDR1 and CDR2: SEHNR and FQNEAQ (reference sequence). The CDR3 covers 15 residues. Graves' hyperthyroidism was deemed stable absent ophthalmopathy progression within 18 months. Fresh peripheral blood, approximately 9.6 ml, yielded the PBMCs. This clonotype came up a few times. Antigen unknown. Study-wide results and caveats: Blood also contained most expanded thyroid clonotypes above 0.001.

Amplified TCR beta CDR3 regions came from RNA transcripts. The HTBI set primed first-round TCR CDR3 RT-PCR. TCRdb used MiXCR to reprocess the multiplex PCR reads, holding one entry per CDR3 protein. This sample yields 370,000 or so distinct CDR3 sequences, of which 20% to 30% are seen a single time; about 70% belongs to the top ten. This clonotype was sampled from a man between 50 and 59 years old with Graves' hyperthyroidism. The V and J genes are TRBV7-9 and TRBJ2-1; 8 positions match TRBD2. Sequenced input: blood. The CDR3 bases are TGTGCCAGCAGCTTATATAGCGGGATCTACAATGAGCAGTTCTTC. Its protein is CASSLYSGIYNEQFF.